These 27 T cell receptor beta chains share one sample of origin, sequenced in a study of early stage breast cancer tumors. Only in-frame clones appear in the TCRdb table, and some are missing; sequencing was by immunoSEQ multiplex PCR. The sample has approximately 75,000 clones, roughly 80% seen once. Sequences were obtained from blood. Receptors originate from a person aged 40 to 49 with breast cancer.

This clone has a single count. The chain uses TRBV2 and TRBJ1-1, with a tentative D call TRBD1 (5 bases). The V end lost 6 bases, the J end lost 1 base, and 18 bases lay between the germline ends. Germline loops: CDR1 SNHLY, CDR2 FYNNEI. This CDR3 is 16 amino acids long. The CDR3 nucleotides are TGTGCCAGCAGGGCCCGGGCCTGGGGGACGAACACTGAAGCTTTCTTT. Translation: CASRARAWGTNTEAFF.

J is TRBJ2-3 and V is TRBV5-4; tentatively, D is TRBD2 (6 bases). This CDR3 has 16 amino acids. Trimming removed 0 bases from V and 2 bases from J, with 13 bases in between. Per the germline V gene, CDR1 is SGHNT and CDR2 is YYREEE (reference sequence). CDR3: CASSLGGGKTTDTQYF. The CDR3 DNA sequence: TGTGCCAGCAGCTTGGGGGGCGGGAAGACCACAGATACGCAGTATTTT. The complete variable domain, with remaining parts taken from reference TRBV5-4 and TRBJ2-3, reads ETGVTQSPTHLIKTRGQQVTLRCSSQSGHNTVSWYQQALGQGPQFIFQYYREEENGRGNFPPRFSGLQFPNYSSELNVNALELDDSALYLCASSLGGGKTTDTQYFGPGTRLTVL.

The chain joins TRBV30 to TRBJ1-5, with a tentative D call TRBD1 (6 bases). The germline V gene encodes CDR1 GTSNPN and CDR2 SVGIG (reference sequence). Trimming removed 3 bases at V and 4 bases at J, with 13 bases between. The CDR3 is 14 residues long. The CDR3 nucleotides read TGTGCCTGGAGCTTAGGGGGAGGGAATCAGCCCCAGCATTTT. Its protein product is CAWSLGGGNQPQHF.

As regards this clone: The germline gene is not matched at one end of the junction; a read error may be the cause. The chain carries TRBV7-7 and TRBJ2-3; 8 bases are a match to TRBD1. The length of the CDR3 is 16 residues. The germline CDR1 and CDR2 sequences are SSHAT and FNYEAQ (reference sequence). In nucleotides, the CDR3 is TGTGCTAGCAGCTTACTCGGGTCAGGGGGCGAAGATACGCAGTATTTT. Translated, it gives CASSLLGSGGEDTQYF.

The J gene is TRBJ2-7, the V gene TRBV28; D perhaps matches TRBD1 (8 bases). This CDR3 has 14 residues. The V gene lost 1 base and the J gene lost 4 bases, with 11 bases spanning the gap. Germline values: CDR1 MDHEN, CDR2 SYDVKM. The CDR3 sequence: CASSLYRGGYEQYF. CDR3 DNA sequence: TGTGCCAGCAGTTTATACAGGGGGGGTTACGAGCAGTACTTC.

The chain couples TRBV19 to TRBJ1-5; 7 nucleotides align to TRBD1. This CDR3 contains 14 residues. Germline CDR1 is LNHDA and CDR2 is SQIVND (reference sequence). V lost 8 bases and J lost 0; bases outside the gene matches: 4. CDR3 region: CASLDRHSNQPQHF. CDR3 nucleotide sequence: TGTGCCAGTTTGGACAGGCATAGCAATCAGCCCCAGCATTTT.

The gene calls are TRBV19 and TRBJ2-6; D may be TRBD1 (6 bases). The CDR3 is 14 amino acids. Trimming stripped 11 bases from V and 3 bases from J, with 14 bases between. The germline gives CDR1 LNHDA, CDR2 SQIVND (reference sequence). The chain's CDR3 is CAAGGGNGANVLTF. Written as DNA, the CDR3 is TGTGCCGCAGGTGGGGGCAATGGGGCCAACGTCCTGACTTTC.

The chain links TRBV4-1 to TRBJ2-6; 10 bases agree with TRBD1. The germline V gene has CDR1 MGHRA and CDR2 YSYEKL. After removal of 1 base from V and 0 bases from J, the junction contained 12 bases not matched to a gene. The CDR3 extends over 21 amino acids. The CDR3 DNA sequence: TGCGCCAGCAGCCAAGTATTGAGCCCGGGACAGGGGCGCTCTGGGGCCAACGTCCTGACTTTC. It translates to CASSQVLSPGQGRSGANVLTF.

The J gene is TRBJ2-7, the V gene TRBV6-5; 9 bases are shared with TRBD2. Germline values: CDR1 MNHEY, CDR2 SVGAGI. The trim removed 3 bases at V and 5 bases at J, leaving 5 bases unmatched. The CDR3 is 14 amino acids. Here the CDR3 DNA reads TGTGCCAGCAGTTATGGCGGGAGGGCTGACGAGCAGTACTTC. This sequence encodes CASSYGGRADEQYF.

The rearrangement uses TRBV27 and TRBJ2-2; 8 bases are shared with TRBD1. V lost 3 bases to trimming and J lost 6 bases; unmatched junction nucleotides: 15. Germline CDR1 reads MNHEY; CDR2 reads SMNVEV (reference sequence). The CDR3 runs to 18 residues. In DNA, the CDR3 is TGTGCCAGCAGTTTTATGGCCCCGGACAGGGCTGGAGCCGGGGAGCTGTTTTTT. The encoded protein is CASSFMAPDRAGAGELFF.

This clone was observed a few times. V usage is TRBV14 and J usage is TRBJ2-1; a possible D gene is TRBD1 (6 bases). The V end was cut by 0 bases, the J end by 7 bases, with 7 bases between. Germline CDR1 SGHDN, CDR2 FVKESK. CDR3 size: 13 residues. The CDR3 sequence: CASSQDRGNEQFF. The CDR3 DNA is TGTGCCAGCAGCCAAGACAGGGGAAATGAGCAGTTCTTC.

This clone was seen a single time. The chain employs TRBV7-6 and TRBJ2-7; perhaps TRBD2 as D (6 bases). CDR3 length equals 14 residues. Between the trimmed V and J ends, which lost 5 bases and 5 bases, there was a span of 16 bases. Germline assignment: CDR1 SGHVS and CDR2 FNYEAQ. Written as DNA, the CDR3 is TGTGCCAGCAGCAACCTCGGGACTTTTCACGAGCAGTACTTC. As protein: CASSNLGTFHEQYF.

This clone showed up just a few times. The chain carries TRBV4-1 and TRBJ1-3; possibly TRBD1 for D (6 bases). V was pared by 1 base and J by 0 bases, with 13 bases between. CDR1 and CDR2 from the germline V gene are MGHRA and YSYEKL. The CDR3 loop spans 17 amino acids. CDR3 in amino acids: CASSQGGGVFSGNTIYF. The CDR3 DNA is TGCGCCAGCAGCCAAGGAGGGGGAGTATTCTCTGGAAACACCATATATTTT.

The chain recombines TRBV30 with TRBJ2-7; D perhaps matches TRBD2 (6 bases). Germline V CDR1 and CDR2: GTSNPN, SVGIG (reference sequence). V gave up 3 bases and J gave up 1 base, with 16 bases separating them. The CDR3 is 15 amino acids. As DNA, the CDR3 is TGTGCCTGGAGATCGGGACTGGGGAAATCCTACGAGCAGTACTTC. Protein product: CAWRSGLGKSYEQYF. The full variable domain, completed using reference TRBV30 and TRBJ2-7, is SQTIHQWPATLVQPVGSPLSLECTVEGTSNPNLYWYRQAAGRGLQLLFYSVGIGQISSEVPQNLSASRPQDRQFILSSKKLLLSDSGFYLCAWRSGLGKSYEQYFGPGTRLTVT.

This clone was found a few times. The chain's CDR3 is CASRADRGNTEAFF. CDR3 DNA sequence: TGTGCCAGCAGAGCAGACAGGGGGAACACTGAAGCTTTCTTT. The rearrangement links TRBV6-4 to TRBJ1-1, with 8 bases fitting TRBD1. Unmatched junction bases numbered 4, after V lost 6 bases and J lost 1 base. The germline V gene has CDR1 MRHNA and CDR2 SNTAGT. CDR3 length: 14 residues.

The rearrangement joins TRBV7-9 to TRBJ1-5; D is perhaps TRBD1 (5 bases). Germline V gene sequence: CDR1 SEHNR, CDR2 FQNEAQ (reference sequence). With 3 bases removed from V and 4 bases from J, the gap between germline ends came to 16 bases. The CDR3 loop spans 16 amino acids. CDR3 region: CASSFGTGGLNQPQHF. The CDR3 coding sequence is TGTGCCAGCAGCTTCGGAACAGGCGGTTTAAATCAGCCCCAGCATTTT.

This clone came up once. This chain joins TRBV18 and TRBJ1-1; D unresolved. The CDR3 has 12 residues. V lost 5 bases to trimming and J lost 4 bases, with 8 bases between them. Looked up from germline, CDR1 is KGHSH and CDR2 is LQKENI. The CDR3 spells CASSIISTEAFF. CDR3 sequence (DNA): TGTGCCAGCTCAATTATAAGCACTGAAGCTTTCTTT.

This clone was seen only a few times. CDR3 in DNA: TGCGCCAGCAGTCACTCTTCAACAGGGGACGGCTACACCTTC. Residues: CASSHSSTGDGYTF. The chain is built from TRBV23-1 and TRBJ1-2; TRBD1 matches 7 bases. TRBV23-1 falls under the ORF class, with uncertain function. The CDR3 runs 14 residues. The ends lost 3 bases at V and 8 bases at J; junction bases unmatched: 9.

The CDR3 reads CSVEQGLNTEAFF. CDR3 in DNA: TGCAGCGTAGAACAGGGGTTGAACACTGAAGCTTTCTTT. The chain combines TRBV29-1 with TRBJ1-1, with 7 bases matching TRBD1. Germline V gives CDR1 SQVTM, CDR2 ANQGSEA. The V gene end was trimmed by 6 bases and the J gene end by 0 bases; junction bases not matched to a gene: 4. This CDR3 has 13 amino acids.

V usage is TRBV7-9 and J usage is TRBJ1-1; D may be TRBD1 (6 bases). CDR1 and CDR2 from the germline V gene are SEHNR and FQNEAQ (reference sequence). The germline V and J ends were trimmed by 6 bases and 2 bases, with 16 bases remaining between them. The CDR3 covers 15 residues. The CDR3 DNA reads as TGTGCCAGCAGTACAAGACAGGCTCCCAACACTGAAGCTTTCTTT. Translating gives CASSTRQAPNTEAFF.

This clone was detected once. The chain joins TRBV5-6 to TRBJ2-7; no clear D gene. CDR3 length: 11 residues. Trimming cost V 3 bases and J 1 base, with 2 bases left between them. Germline V CDR1 and CDR2: SGHDT, YYEEEE. CDR3 amino acids: CASSSSYEQYF. Here the CDR3 DNA reads TGTGCCAGCAGCTCTTCCTACGAGCAGTACTTC.

This chain links TRBV5-5 with TRBJ1-3; D is ambiguous. CDR1 and CDR2 from the germline V gene are SGHKS and YYEKEE (reference sequence). This CDR3 has 13 residues. V was cut by 3 bases and J by 1 base, with 5 bases left in between. CDR3 coding DNA: TGTGCCAGCAGCTCCCCGTCTGGAAACACCATATATTTT. This codes for CASSSPSGNTIYF.

V usage is TRBV4-1 and J usage is TRBJ1-2; unclear D gene. Per the germline V gene, CDR1 is MGHRA and CDR2 is YSYEKL. The V gene lost 2 bases and the J gene lost 3 bases, with 16 bases spanning the gap. There are 16 residues in the CDR3. CDR3 sequence (DNA): TGCGCCAGCAGCCAAAGAGGAGGGATAAGCCACTATGGCTACACCTTC. It specifies CASSQRGGISHYGYTF.

CDR3 DNA: TGTGCCAGCTCATCCAACGAGCAGTACTTC. Amino acid sequence: CASSSNEQYF. The chain combines TRBV28 with TRBJ2-7, with unresolved D. Germline V gene data show CDR1 as MDHEN and CDR2 as SYDVKM. V dropped 8 bases and J dropped 5 bases, with 7 bases sitting between them. The length of the CDR3 is 10 residues.

This clone has only one observation. The rearrangement uses TRBV7-2 and TRBJ1-2; a possible D gene is TRBD1 (5 bases). V lost 4 bases to trimming and J lost 3 bases, with 21 bases between them. This CDR3 has 17 amino acids. CDR1 SGHTA and CDR2 FQGNSA come from the germline V gene. CDR3 in amino acids: CASSSSWGFDSHYGYTF. The CDR3 bases are TGTGCCAGCAGCTCGAGCTGGGGGTTTGACAGCCACTATGGCTACACCTTC.

The CDR3 DNA sequence: TGTGCCAGCAGCCTCGCTTCTAGCGGTAGCTCCTACAATGAGCAGTTCTTC. As protein: CASSLASSGSSYNEQFF. J is TRBJ2-1 and V is TRBV7-6; 7 bases line up with TRBD2. Germline assignment: CDR1 SGHVS and CDR2 FNYEAQ. V dropped 5 bases and J dropped 0; count of bases not matched to a gene: 10. The CDR3 runs 17 residues.

The chain employs TRBV7-6 and TRBJ1-1; D uncertain. The CDR3 loop spans 14 amino acids. V lost 5 bases, J lost 3 bases, and 13 bases lay in between. The germline gives CDR1 SGHVS, CDR2 FNYEAQ. The CDR3: CASSPYHRDTEAFF. CDR3 coding DNA: TGTGCCAGCAGCCCCTACCATCGGGACACTGAAGCTTTCTTT.